Below are 20 T cell receptor beta chains sequenced from a single sample in a study of memory CD4+ T cells and cytomegalovirus serostatus. Clones were sequenced by immunoSEQ multiplex PCR, and TCRdb holds only the in-frame ones, with some missing. The data contain over 60,000 clones, 77% of them seen just once; the ten biggest clones take up 0.88%. Single viable CD3+CD4+CD8-CD45RO+ cells were sorted as the memory CD4+ T cells. The sample taken for sequencing was memory CD4+ T cells from blood. Receptors originate from an adult in good health and CMV-seronegative.

The rearrangement uses TRBV11-2 and TRBJ2-1; D is uncertain. From germline, CDR1 is SGHAT and CDR2 FQNNGV. Trimming took off 6 bases at V and 0 bases at J, with 6 bases between the two ends. CDR3 length: 13 amino acids. The CDR3 here is CASRLGSYNEQFF. The CDR3 DNA follows: TGTGCCAGCAGGCTGGGCTCCTACAATGAGCAGTTCTTC.

V and J are TRBV4-1 and TRBJ2-2; TRBD2 matches 8 bases. The CDR3 runs to 16 residues. Germline V gives CDR1 MGHRA, CDR2 YSYEKL. With 6 bases clipped from V and 0 bases from J, the junction kept 6 bases outside the gene matches. Written as DNA, the CDR3 is TGCGCCAGCAGAAATGCGGGGGGCTCGAACACCGGGGAGCTGTTTTTT. The encoded protein is CASRNAGGSNTGELFF.

The gene calls are TRBV19 and TRBJ1-1; possible D gene TRBD1, 5 bases. The V and J ends lost 5 bases and 1 base respectively, with 14 bases between them. The CDR3 contains 15 residues. Germline CDR1 LNHDA, CDR2 SQIVND (reference sequence). CDR3 loop: CASSWQGLRNTEAFF. For the CDR3, the DNA is TGTGCCAGTAGTTGGCAGGGCCTGAGGAACACTGAAGCTTTCTTT.

The genes are TRBV7-3 and TRBJ2-1, with 7 bases identical to TRBD1. The CDR3 runs to 15 residues. CDR1 and CDR2 from the germline V gene are SGHTA and FQGTGA. After removal of 5 bases from V and 1 base from J, the junction contained 5 bases not matched to a gene. The CDR3 spells CASSPNRGSYNEQFF. In nucleotides, the CDR3 is TGTGCCAGCAGCCCGAACAGGGGATCCTACAATGAGCAGTTCTTC.

The chain uses TRBV7-2 and TRBJ1-2, with 10 bases matching TRBD1. CDR3 length equals 15 residues. CDR1 and CDR2 from the germline V gene are SGHTA and FQGNSA. With 4 bases clipped from V and 5 bases from J, the junction kept 7 bases outside the gene matches. This CDR3 is CASSSSPGQGYGYTF. The CDR3 DNA reads TGTGCCAGCAGCTCCTCCCCGGGACAGGGGTATGGCTACACCTTC.

The chain couples TRBV6-6 to TRBJ1-2; D is possibly TRBD1 (5 bases). The CDR3 extends over 14 amino acids. Trimming removed 6 bases from V and 6 bases from J, with 17 bases in between. Germline assignment: CDR1 MNHNY and CDR2 SVGAGI (reference sequence). The DNA of the CDR3 is TGTGCCAGCAGGGCCACAGCGGCAGGGAATGGCTACACCTTC. Its protein is CASRATAAGNGYTF.

This sequence joins TRBV9 and TRBJ1-6, with D perhaps TRBD1 (6 bases). V was clipped by 3 bases and J by 3 bases, with 10 bases between them. The CDR3 covers 15 residues. The germline CDR1 and CDR2 sequences are SGDLS and YYNGEE. For the CDR3, the DNA is TGTGCCAGCAGCGGACAGGTCCACTATAATTCACCCCTCCACTTT. The encoded protein is CASSGQVHYNSPLHF.

This CDR3 reads CASSLSGQKYSNQPQHF. The CDR3 DNA reads TGTGCCAGCAGCTTGTCCGGACAGAAATATAGCAATCAGCCCCAGCATTTT. This chain links TRBV5-5 with TRBJ1-5; weak D call: TRBD1 (6 bases). Germline CDR1 and CDR2: SGHKS and YYEKEE (reference sequence). V was clipped by 1 base and J by 0 bases, with 14 bases between them. CDR3 length: 17 residues. Complete variable domain (other parts from reference TRBV5-5 and TRBJ1-5): DAGVTQSPTHLIKTRGQQVTLRCSPISGHKSVSWYQQVLGQGPQFIFQYYEKEERGRGNFPDRFSARQFPNYSSELNVNALLLGDSALYLCASSLSGQKYSNQPQHFGDGTRLSIL.

The V call is TRBV4-3, the J call TRBJ2-5; the D gene is possibly TRBD2 (7 bases). CDR1 and CDR2 (germline): LGHNA, YSLEER. V lost 0 bases to trimming and J lost 4 bases, with 18 bases between them. The CDR3 loop spans 17 amino acids. In DNA form, the CDR3 reads TGCGCCAGCAGCCAAGAATACGGGCAGGGGAGGGGAGAGACCCAGTACTTC. Protein: CASSQEYGQGRGETQYF.

This rearrangement joins TRBV14 to TRBJ2-5; TRBD2 aligns across 11 bases. The V gene's germline CDR1 is SGHDN and CDR2 FVKESK. The CDR3 totals 15 residues. V lost 4 bases to trimming and J lost 2 bases; unmatched junction nucleotides: 3. The CDR3 sequence: CASSLGLAVQETQYF. The CDR3 DNA reads TGTGCCAGCAGCCTGGGACTAGCGGTACAAGAGACCCAGTACTTC. Full variable domain (rest looked up from reference TRBV14 and TRBJ2-5): EAGVTQFPSHSVIEKGQTVTLRCDPISGHDNLYWYRRVMGKEIKFLLHFVKESKQDESGMPNNRFLAERTGGTYSTLKVQPAELEDSGVYFCASSLGLAVQETQYFGPGTRLLVL.

This clone was found a few times. V and J are TRBV7-6 and TRBJ2-2; tentatively, D is TRBD1 or TRBD2 (5 bases each). V was cut by 5 bases and J by 6 bases, with 10 bases left in between. The CDR3 is made up of 13 amino acids. In germline, CDR1 is SGHVS, CDR2 FNYEAQ. The CDR3 region is CASSKVGAGELFF. DNA of the CDR3: TGTGCCAGCAGCAAAGTGGGGGCCGGGGAGCTGTTTTTT.

This rearrangement joins TRBV7-2 to TRBJ1-1, with D hard to call. The CDR3 totals 14 residues. V gave up 4 bases and J gave up 2 bases, with 11 bases separating them. The germline CDR1 and CDR2 sequences are SGHTA and FQGNSA. CDR3 loop: CASSYDTFNTEAFF. As DNA, the CDR3 is TGTGCCAGCAGCTATGACACCTTTAACACTGAAGCTTTCTTT.

The chain joins TRBV11-3 to TRBJ2-1; 11 bases align to TRBD1. V shed 5 bases, J shed 7 bases, and the junction held 7 bases outside the gene matches. Germline CDR1 reads SGHNT; CDR2 reads YENEEA. The CDR3 covers 15 residues. CDR3 in DNA: TGTGCCAGCAGCCAAGGACAGGGGGCTGGGAATGAGCAGTTCTTC. Its protein product is CASSQGQGAGNEQFF.

The chain is built from TRBV11-2 and TRBJ1-2, with 8 bases aligning to TRBD1. The CDR3 has 14 amino acids. With V trimmed by 5 bases and J by 3 bases, 5 bases remained unmatched. Germline CDR1 and CDR2: SGHAT and FQNNGV. Written as DNA, the CDR3 is TGTGCCAGCAGCCCCAGGGGGCCCTACTATGGCTACACCTTC. Amino acids: CASSPRGPYYGYTF.

The chain carries TRBV5-6 and TRBJ2-7; D ambiguous. The CDR3 runs 13 residues. The germline V gene has CDR1 SGHDT and CDR2 YYEEEE. Between the trimmed V and J ends, which lost 3 bases and 0 bases, there was a span of 7 bases. CDR3 in amino acids: CASSSVSSYEQYF. As DNA, the CDR3 is TGTGCCAGCAGCTCGGTAAGCTCCTACGAGCAGTACTTC. The whole variable domain, remainder taken from reference TRBV5-6 and TRBJ2-7, is DAGVTQSPTHLIKTRGQQVTLRCSPKSGHDTVSWYQQALGQGPQFIFQYYEEEERQRGNFPDRFSGHQFPNYSSELNVNALLLGDSALYLCASSSVSSYEQYFGPGTRLTVT.

This chain links TRBV4-1 with TRBJ2-1; no clear D gene. Trimming shortened V by 6 bases and J by 0 bases, and 6 bases separated the two germline ends. The germline V gene encodes CDR1 MGHRA and CDR2 YSYEKL. This CDR3 has 13 residues. This chain's CDR3 is CASRDTSYNEQFF. In DNA form, the CDR3 reads TGCGCCAGCAGGGATACCTCCTACAATGAGCAGTTCTTC.

V usage is TRBV15 and J usage is TRBJ1-5, with D maybe TRBD1 (6 bases). CDR1 LNHNV and CDR2 YYDKDF come from the germline V gene (reference sequence). This CDR3 has 14 residues. The ends were cut back, 5 bases at V and 3 bases at J, with 11 bases in the middle. The CDR3 protein is CATSLQGPNQPQHF. The DNA for the CDR3 is TGTGCCACCAGCCTACAGGGTCCCAATCAGCCCCAGCATTTT.

The V gene is TRBV28, the J gene TRBJ1-2; D possibly corresponds to TRBD1 (6 bases). This CDR3 spans 15 amino acids. In germline, CDR1 is MDHEN, CDR2 SYDVKM. The V end was cut by 4 bases, the J end by 7 bases, with 19 bases between. CDR3 DNA: TGTGCCAGCAGTTCCTCCGTGGTGGGGGCGGTTGGCTACACCTTC. Protein sequence: CASSSSVVGAVGYTF.

This clone was picked up a small number of times. The CDR3 loop is CASSSNINSYEQYF. Here the CDR3 DNA reads TGTGCCAGCAGTTCCAATATCAACTCCTACGAGCAGTACTTC. This chain connects TRBV2 to TRBJ2-7; D not certain. This CDR3 spans 14 amino acids. The germline V gene has CDR1 SNHLY and CDR2 FYNNEI. Trimming removed 5 bases at V and 0 bases at J, with 11 bases between.

The chain uses TRBV6-5 and TRBJ1-4, with a possible D match to TRBD1 (5 bases). Germline V CDR1 and CDR2: MNHEY, SVGAGI. The CDR3 is 15 residues long. Trimming took off 0 bases at V and 10 bases at J, with 15 bases between the two ends. The CDR3 DNA is TGTGCCAGCAGTTACTCGATCCTTCAGGGAAGAAAACTGTTTTTT. This translates into CASSYSILQGRKLFF.